Shown below are 9 T cell receptor beta chains from a single sample sequenced in a study of cytomegalovirus exposure and HLA in healthy donors. Primers included in the PCR were 60 Vbeta and 13 Jbeta primers. Sequencing used immunoSEQ multiplex PCR; TCRdb keeps in-frame clones, though not all of them. The table records 150,000 to 200,000 clones, roughly four fifths of them present only once. The sequenced sample consisted of PBMCs. These TCRs come from a young man in good health and CMV-seronegative.

The CDR3 DNA is TGTGCCAGCAGTGAAGGACAGACTAGCAATCAGCCCCAGCATTTT. Its translation: CASSEGQTSNQPQHF. The chain employs TRBV2 and TRBJ1-5; D might be TRBD1 (5 bases). V was shortened by 1 base and J by 0 bases, with 7 bases between the two germline ends. The CDR3 runs 15 residues. Germline CDR1 SNHLY, CDR2 FYNNEI.

V is TRBV5-1 and J is TRBJ2-5; TRBD1 matches at 7 bases. The CDR3 sequence is 17 residues long. V shed 1 base and J 0 bases; nucleotides not matched to a gene: 9. The germline gives CDR1 SGHRS, CDR2 YFSETQ. The CDR3 loop reads CASSLLRGNTYQETQYF. In nucleotides, the CDR3 is TGCGCCAGCAGCTTGCTCAGGGGGAATACGTACCAAGAGACCCAGTACTTC.

V and J are TRBV28 and TRBJ1-2; 7 bases line up with TRBD1. The CDR3 runs to 14 residues. Germline trimming cut 3 bases from V and 4 bases from J; bases unmatched to any gene: 5. Germline-derived CDR1 and CDR2 are MDHEN and SYDVKM. The DNA for the CDR3 is TGTGCCAGCAGTTTGGACAGGTTTACCTATGGCTACACCTTC. Protein sequence: CASSLDRFTYGYTF.

This clone was detected once. The chain is built from TRBV21-1 and TRBJ2-7; the DNA was not compared with TRBD1, the D call given in the table. TRBV21-1 is reported as a pseudogene. This CDR3 region has 17 residues. DNA of the CDR3: TGTGCCAGCAGCAAATCACCGATTCAGGGGACAGCCTACGAGCAGTACTTC. This gives the protein CASSKSPIQGTAYEQYF.

The chain joins TRBV10-3 to TRBJ1-1, with TRBD1 as a possible D gene (6 bases). CDR1 is ENHRY, CDR2 SYGVKD, per germline. V was shortened by 8 bases and J by 5 bases, with 15 bases between the two germline ends. The CDR3 extends over 13 amino acids. The CDR3 region has the DNA TGTGCCATCTCCAAAGGGGGTAAAACTGAAGCTTTCTTT. It encodes CAISKGGKTEAFF.

The gene calls are TRBV5-4 and TRBJ2-5; D might be TRBD2 (5 bases). From germline, CDR1 is SGHNT and CDR2 YYREEE (reference sequence). This CDR3 contains 16 residues. The V end was cut by 0 bases, the J end by 4 bases, with 16 bases between. CDR3 nucleotides: TGTGCCAGCAGCTTGGAGGCTAGCAATATGGGAGAGACCCAGTACTTC. The encoded protein is CASSLEASNMGETQYF.

The rearrangement links TRBV11-2 to TRBJ2-5, with a possible D match to TRBD1 (5 bases). Germline V lookup: CDR1 SGHAT, CDR2 FQNNGV. The V end lost 6 bases, the J end lost 4 bases, and 21 bases lay between the germline ends. This CDR3 spans 16 amino acids. The CDR3 sequence: CASRSGQRLTRETQYF. The CDR3 DNA follows: TGTGCCAGCAGGTCAGGGCAACGACTGACGCGAGAGACCCAGTACTTC.

This chain connects TRBV11-2 to TRBJ2-1; 8 nucleotides match TRBD2. Germline V gene data show CDR1 as SGHAT and CDR2 as FQNNGV. This CDR3 has 12 residues. Trimming cost V 5 bases and J 6 bases; bases outside gene matches: 0. The CDR3 bases are TGTGCCAGCAGCACTAGCGGCAATGAGCAGTTCTTC. Its translation is CASSTSGNEQFF.

The chain is built from TRBV11-1 and TRBJ2-5; no firm D call. Germline V CDR1 and CDR2: SGHAT, FQDESV (reference sequence). V dropped 5 bases and J dropped 1 base, with 8 bases sitting between them. The CDR3 runs to 13 residues. CDR3 protein: CASSLLSQETQYF. The CDR3 nucleotides read TGTGCCAGCAGCCTCCTTTCCCAAGAGACCCAGTACTTC.